This T cell receptor beta chain stems from a study of beta chain features in type 1 diabetes. General study results and limits: The naive, central memory and Treg TCRB repertoires showed an apparent similarity that was greater among patients than among healthy donors. Patients with type 1 diabetes showed fewer VDJ junction insertions and more deletions.

From germline, CDR1 is SGHAT and CDR2 FQDESV (reference sequence). Trimming took off 3 bases at V and 1 base at J, with 11 bases between the two ends. The CDR3 sequence is 15 residues long. cDNA synthesis used the whole RNA isolate, giving expressed TCRB sequences. Here immunoSEQ multiplex PCR was the method, and the copy in TCRdb shows in-frame clones only, minus some. This sample has about 16,000 clones, with over 45% found just once. The authors sorted CD4+ naive, central memory, regulatory and stem cell-like memory cells via CD45RO/CCR7/CD25/CD127/CD95/CD27. Sorted populations all had greater than 95% purity. This clone came up a few times. Its specificity is not known.

The source is a woman under 30 in good health. Sample: stem cell memory CD4+ T cells from blood. The V and J genes are TRBV11-1 and TRBJ2-3, with no clear D. CDR3 in DNA: TGTGCCAGCAGCTTTTCCAGGCATCGCACAGATACGCAGTATTTT. The encoded protein is CASSFSRHRTDTQYF.